A single sample gave rise to the 24 T cell receptor beta chains below, sequenced in a study of blood T cells in healthy people across ages. It was with a sample-barcoded 5' primer and a J-beta primer mix that a second PCR of roughly 6 to 12 cycles was run. One entry per CDR3 protein results from TCRdb running MiXCR on the 5' RACE reads. The sample has about 1.4 million distinct CDR3 sequences; approximately 63% are singletons. Material for sequencing was blood. These receptors all come from a man between 18 and 29 years old in good health.

This chain links TRBV4-1 with TRBJ2-4, with D perhaps TRBD2 (5 bases). Near its end, the DNA agrees better with TRBJ2-7, so the J call may be wrong. The CDR3 extends over 16 amino acids. Germline V gene lookup returns CDR1 MGHRA and CDR2 YSYEKL. CDR3 protein: CASSQEGRGKHYEQYF. In nucleotides, the CDR3 is TGCGCCAGCAGCCAAGAAGGTCGAGGGAAGCACTACGAGCAGTACTTC.

CDR3 protein: CASSENQGASNEKLFF. Here the CDR3 DNA reads TGTGCCAGCAGTGAAAATCAGGGGGCATCTAATGAAAAACTGTTTTTT. The chain carries TRBV2 and TRBJ1-4; 8 bases fit TRBD1. This CDR3 has 16 amino acids. Germline V CDR1 and CDR2: SNHLY, FYNNEI. V lost 2 bases to trimming and J lost 3 bases; unmatched junction nucleotides: 5.

This chain uses TRBV13 with TRBJ2-7; 7 bases align to TRBD2. The CDR3 consists of 15 residues. Germline V gene data show CDR1 as PRHDT and CDR2 as FYEKMQ (reference sequence). V shed 3 bases and J 4 bases; nucleotides not matched to a gene: 9. The CDR3 DNA sequence: TGTGCCAGCAGCTTTATGTCGGGAGGTAGTTACGAGCAGTACTTC. It codes for CASSFMSGGSYEQYF.

There are a few counts of this clonotype. The chain links TRBV29-1 to TRBJ2-5, with 7 nucleotides matching TRBD1. J lost 3 bases, V lost 4 bases, and 5 bases had no gene match. The CDR3 totals 13 residues. The germline gives CDR1 SQVTM, CDR2 ANQGSEA. The CDR3 spells CSVGGTDKETQYF. CDR3 DNA sequence: TGCAGCGTTGGTGGGACAGATAAAGAGACCCAGTACTTC. Supplemented by reference TRBV29-1 and TRBJ2-5, the full variable domain reads SAVISQKPSRDICQRGTSLTIQCQVDSQVTMMFWYRQQPGQSLTLIATANQGSEATYESGFVIDKFPISRPNLTFSTLTVSNMSPEDSSIYLCSVGGTDKETQYFGPGTRLLVL.

This clonotype was counted between two and nine times. The J gene is TRBJ2-3, the V gene TRBV7-2; 16 bases line up with TRBD2. The germline gives CDR1 SGHTA, CDR2 FQGNSA. V lost 6 bases to trimming and J lost 2 bases; unmatched junction nucleotides: 11. CDR3 size: 19 residues. The CDR3 here is CASSSGLAGGPGSTDTQYF. CDR3 nucleotides: TGTGCCAGCAGTTCGGGACTAGCGGGAGGGCCGGGGTCCACAGATACGCAGTATTTT.

This chain joins TRBV2 and TRBJ1-4; D is perhaps TRBD1 (6 bases). This CDR3 is built from 15 residues. Germline V gene sequence: CDR1 SNHLY, CDR2 FYNNEI. Trimming stripped 6 bases from V and 8 bases from J, with 19 bases between. CDR3 in amino acids: CASSRGGGRQEKLFF. In DNA, the CDR3 is TGTGCCAGCAGCAGGGGTGGGGGACGGCAGGAAAAACTGTTTTTT.

V and J are TRBV19 and TRBJ2-6, with a possible D match to TRBD2 (5 bases). CDR3 length: 18 residues. The germline CDR1 and CDR2 sequences are LNHDA and SQIVND (reference sequence). Trimming stripped 7 bases from V and 2 bases from J, with 21 bases between. The CDR3 DNA reads as TGTGCCAGTATCCGAGGGCGACTTTCAGGTCCTGGGGCCAACGTCCTGACTTTC. Its translation is CASIRGRLSGPGANVLTF.

CDR3 nucleotides: TGTGCCAGCAGCGCGACTAGCGGGCGAGATGAGCAGTTCTTC. Protein product: CASSATSGRDEQFF. V usage is TRBV9 and J usage is TRBJ2-1; 10 bases fit TRBD2. Germline CDR1 and CDR2: SGDLS and YYNGEE. The CDR3 contains 14 residues. The V segment lost 3 bases and the J segment 8 bases; nucleotides outside the gene matches: 5.

V is TRBV4-3 and J is TRBJ2-1; 8 bases align to TRBD2. The J call may be wrong; the DNA end is better matched by TRBJ2-7. CDR1 and CDR2 from the germline V gene are LGHNA and YSLEER. The CDR3 loop spans 15 amino acids. CDR3 nucleotide sequence: TGCGCCAGCAGCCCGGGTAGCGGGGCCGTCTACGAGCAGTACTTC. Its protein is CASSPGSGAVYEQYF.

The chain recombines TRBV4-2 with TRBJ2-5; D perhaps matches TRBD1 (5 bases). Germline V gene sequence: CDR1 LGHNA, CDR2 YNFKEQ. Trimming took 2 bases from V and 6 from J, leaving 16 bases between them. This CDR3 is built from 15 residues. The DNA for the CDR3 is TGTGCCAGCAGCCAAAACTCTTGGGGCCCGAAGACCCAGTACTTC. It is translated as CASSQNSWGPKTQYF.

In this sample, this clonotype turned up a few times. The chain links TRBV13 to TRBJ2-7; 9 nucleotides line up with TRBD2. V was clipped by 4 bases and J by 5 bases; unmatched bases: 21. The CDR3 length is 19 residues. Per the germline V gene, CDR1 is PRHDT and CDR2 is FYEKMQ (reference sequence). The CDR3 DNA reads as TGTGCCAGCAGCTCCCAAAACTGGAATAGCGGGAGTGGGTTTCACGAGCAGTACTTC. Encoded protein: CASSSQNWNSGSGFHEQYF.

The V gene is TRBV3-1, the J gene TRBJ2-5; D gene ambiguous. The CDR3 has 14 amino acids. V lost 1 base, J lost 4 bases, and 10 bases lay in between. Germline lookup yields CDR1 LGHDT and CDR2 YNNKEL (reference sequence). The DNA for the CDR3 is TGTGCCAGCAGCCAAGGGGTCAAGGGAGAGACCCAGTACTTC. As protein: CASSQGVKGETQYF.

This clonotype was detected only a few times. V is TRBV4-1 and J is TRBJ1-1; the match to TRBD1 covers 8 bases. J gave up 1 base and V 5 bases, and 3 bases lay outside the gene matches. The CDR3 has 14 amino acids. The germline gives CDR1 MGHRA, CDR2 YSYEKL. DNA of the CDR3: TGCGCCAGCAGCGCCGGGACAGGGAACACTGAAGCTTTCTTT. It yields the protein CASSAGTGNTEAFF.

This clonotype was recorded a few times. The rearrangement uses TRBV7-9 and TRBJ2-7; TRBD1 or TRBD2 may be the D gene (5 bases each). The germline V gene encodes CDR1 SEHNR and CDR2 FQNEAQ (reference sequence). The CDR3 extends over 15 amino acids. V lost 5 bases and J 2 bases, leaving 16 bases between the germline ends. The DNA of the CDR3 is TGTGCCAGCAGCCCGGGACCGCAAGTCGCCTACGAGCAGTACTTC. Translation: CASSPGPQVAYEQYF.

The V gene is TRBV4-1, the J gene TRBJ1-2, with D possibly TRBD1 on 5 matching bases. V shed 4 bases and J shed 8 bases, with 17 bases lying between them. The germline V gene has CDR1 MGHRA and CDR2 YSYEKL. The length of the CDR3 is 14 residues. Here the CDR3 reads CASSLRQGVEGYTF. DNA for the CDR3: TGCGCCAGCAGCCTCCGTCAAGGGGTGGAAGGCTACACCTTC.

The chain employs TRBV5-5 and TRBJ2-3; 7 bases are shared with TRBD1. Losses at the gene ends were 0 bases for V and 4 bases for J; bases not matched to a gene: 8. Germline values: CDR1 SGHKS, CDR2 YYEKEE (reference sequence). This CDR3 spans 16 amino acids. CDR3 amino acids: CASSLAPSGGADTQYF. Written as DNA, the CDR3 is TGTGCCAGCAGCTTGGCCCCGTCAGGGGGAGCAGATACGCAGTATTTT.

This chain joins TRBV20-1 and TRBJ2-3, with 7 bases lining up with TRBD2. Germline values: CDR1 DFQATT, CDR2 SNEGSKA (reference sequence). With 0 bases clipped from V and 7 bases from J, the junction kept 1 base outside the gene matches. This CDR3 has 12 residues. This chain's CDR3 is CSAREGTNTQYF. DNA of the CDR3: TGCAGTGCTAGAGAGGGGACTAATACGCAGTATTTT.

This clonotype was observed a few times. The chain carries TRBV6-5 and TRBJ2-3; no firm D call. The V end was cut by 6 bases, the J end by 1 base, with 11 bases between. The germline V gene encodes CDR1 MNHEY and CDR2 SVGAGI. The CDR3 consists of 14 residues. In DNA form, the CDR3 reads TGTGCCAGCAGGCGTTATCCAGGCACAGATACGCAGTATTTT. This gives the protein CASRRYPGTDTQYF.

Only a few counts were recorded for this clonotype. The rearrangement links TRBV3-1 to TRBJ2-5; 7 nucleotides align to TRBD2. The ends lost 5 bases at V and 11 bases at J; junction bases unmatched: 17. This CDR3 is built from 15 residues. The V gene's germline CDR1 is LGHDT and CDR2 YNNKEL (reference sequence). In DNA form, the CDR3 reads TGTGCCAGCAGCTCCGGGACTAAAAAACGCGGGGAGCAGTACTTC. This translates into CASSSGTKKRGEQYF.

V is TRBV28 and J is TRBJ2-7; a possible D gene is TRBD1 (6 bases). Trimming left V 5 bases short and J 1 base short, with 15 bases between. The CDR3 loop spans 15 amino acids. CDR1 is MDHEN and CDR2 is SYDVKM in the germline V gene. CDR3: CASSRTEAISYEQYF. As DNA, the CDR3 is TGTGCCAGCAGTCGGACAGAGGCCATTTCCTACGAGCAGTACTTC.

The chain is built from TRBV2 and TRBJ1-4; 8 bases map to TRBD1. This CDR3 has 12 amino acids. The V gene's germline CDR1 is SNHLY and CDR2 FYNNEI. J gave up 10 bases and V 8 bases, and 6 bases lay outside the gene matches. The chain's CDR3 is CASQGARAKLFF. The DNA for the CDR3 is TGTGCCAGCCAGGGGGCGCGGGCAAAACTGTTTTTT. Full variable domain (missing parts from reference TRBV2 and TRBJ1-4): EPEVTQTPSHQVTQMGQEVILRCVPISNHLYFYWYRQILGQKVEFLVSFYNNEISEKSEIFDDQFSVERPDGSNFTLKIRSTKLEDSAMYFCASQGARAKLFFGSGTQLSVL.

The rearrangement links TRBV5-1 to TRBJ2-1, with D perhaps TRBD1 (8 bases). V was cut by 4 bases and J by 7 bases, with 18 bases left in between. The length of the CDR3 is 15 residues. Germline values: CDR1 SGHRS, CDR2 YFSETQ. CDR3 amino acids: CASSTGGGLSNEQFF. CDR3 DNA: TGCGCCAGCAGCACAGGGGGGGGCTTAAGTAATGAGCAGTTCTTC.

This clonotype is a singleton in its sample. The rearrangement joins TRBV4-1 to TRBJ2-4; TRBD2 is a possible D gene (5 bases). Trimming took 0 bases from V and 8 from J, leaving 11 bases between them. The CDR3 contains 14 residues. CDR1 MGHRA and CDR2 YSYEKL come from the germline V gene. DNA of the CDR3: TGCGCCAGCAGCCAAGAGAGGGTCAGGCACATTCAGTACTTC. This gives the protein CASSQERVRHIQYF.

V usage is TRBV7-2 and J usage is TRBJ2-1; 13 nucleotides agree with TRBD2. With the DNA end fitting TRBJ2-7 better, the J assignment may be wrong. CDR1 is SGHTA, CDR2 FQGNSA, per germline. The length of the CDR3 is 17 residues. The CDR3 here is CASSQTSGGASYNEQYF. Here the CDR3 DNA reads TGTGCCAGCAGCCAAACTAGCGGGGGGGCCTCCTACAATGAGCAGTACTTC.